Shown below are 12 T cell receptor beta chains from a single sample sequenced in a study of T cell changes during pregnancy in multiple sclerosis. Profiled with immunoSEQ multiplex PCR; TCRdb holds only in-frame clones, not every one. The table shows 40,000 to 55,000 clones, with roughly nine tenths occurring only once. The specimen was peripheral blood, collected in the first trimester of pregnancy. The source of these receptors is a female donor in good health, enrolled as a control in a pregnancy study.

The chain couples TRBV27 to TRBJ2-7, with D tentatively TRBD2 (5 bases). Trimming stripped 6 bases from V and 3 bases from J, with 15 bases between. Germline V gene sequence: CDR1 MNHEY, CDR2 SMNVEV (reference sequence). This CDR3 has 14 amino acids. In nucleotides, the CDR3 is TGTGCCAGCAGCCGGAGGATAGGGCACTACGAGCAGTACTTC. As protein: CASSRRIGHYEQYF.

V and J are TRBV19 and TRBJ1-6, with 7 bases identical to TRBD1. Per the germline V gene, CDR1 is LNHDA and CDR2 is SQIVND (reference sequence). The CDR3 runs 17 residues. V dropped 3 bases and J dropped 6; count of bases not matched to a gene: 11. Here the CDR3 reads CASSISGRQGLNSPLHF. In DNA, the CDR3 is TGTGCCAGTAGTATCTCTGGCCGACAGGGTCTTAATTCACCCCTCCACTTT.

The V call is TRBV18, the J call TRBJ1-2, with 8 bases that match TRBD1. V dropped 3 bases and J dropped 4; count of bases not matched to a gene: 10. CDR1 KGHSH and CDR2 LQKENI come from the germline V gene. The CDR3 loop spans 16 amino acids. The CDR3 nucleotides are TGTGCCAGCTCACCCAACCTGGGACAGGAGTTCTATGGCTACACCTTC. Translation gives CASSPNLGQEFYGYTF. The whole variable domain, filled in from reference TRBV18 and TRBJ1-2, reads NAGVMQNPRHLVRRRGQEARLRCSPMKGHSHVYWYRQLPEEGLKFMVYLQKENIIDESGMPKERFSAEFPKEGPSILRIQQVVRGDSAAYFCASSPNLGQEFYGYTFGSGTRLTVV.

The V call is TRBV6-5, the J call TRBJ2-3, with TRBD1 matching 12 bases. CDR3 length: 15 residues. Germline CDR1 MNHEY, CDR2 SVGAGI. V shed 2 bases, J shed 7 bases, and the junction held 4 bases outside the gene matches. CDR3 loop: CASSYAGQGAYTQYF. As DNA, the CDR3 is TGTGCCAGCAGTTACGCGGGACAGGGGGCCTATACGCAGTATTTT.

The V and J genes are TRBV7-3 and TRBJ1-6; D call uncertain. This CDR3 spans 14 amino acids. Germline V gene lookup returns CDR1 SGHTA and CDR2 FQGTGA. The ends were cut back, 3 bases at V and 1 base at J, with 4 bases in the middle. The CDR3 loop is CASSFSSYNSPLHF. DNA of the CDR3: TGTGCCAGCAGCTTTTCGTCCTATAATTCACCCCTCCACTTT. The full variable domain, rest sourced from reference TRBV7-3 and TRBJ1-6, is GAGVSQTPSNKVTEKGKYVELRCDPISGHTALYWYRQSLGQGPEFLIYFQGTGAADDSGLPNDRFFAVRPEGSVSTLKIQRTERGDSAVYLCASSFSSYNSPLHFGNGTRLTVT.

This clone appeared once. The V call is TRBV9, the J call TRBJ2-1; tentatively, D is TRBD2 (6 bases). The length of the CDR3 is 16 residues. Germline V gene data show CDR1 as SGDLS and CDR2 as YYNGEE. Trimming took off 4 bases at V and 0 bases at J, with 14 bases between the two ends. The CDR3 region has the DNA TGTGCCAGCAGCACTCCCGGGAGCAGCTCCTACAATGAGCAGTTCTTC. Residues: CASSTPGSSSYNEQFF.

This chain links TRBV28 with TRBJ1-5; TRBD1 aligns across 9 bases. The CDR3 sequence is 15 residues long. With 3 bases clipped from V and 4 bases from J, the junction kept 4 bases outside the gene matches. CDR1 is MDHEN and CDR2 is SYDVKM in the germline V gene. CDR3 nucleotide sequence: TGTGCCAGCAGTTTCTCCGGGACAGGGAATCAGCCCCAGCATTTT. Translation gives CASSFSGTGNQPQHF.

The chain links TRBV11-3 to TRBJ2-1; TRBD2 matches 11 bases. Germline lookup yields CDR1 SGHNT and CDR2 YENEEA. The CDR3 covers 16 residues. V shed 1 base and J 8 bases; nucleotides not matched to a gene: 7. The CDR3 loop reads CASSLGLTSGIDEQFF. In nucleotides, the CDR3 is TGTGCCAGCAGCTTAGGTCTGACTAGCGGGATCGATGAGCAGTTCTTC.

The V gene is TRBV30, the J gene TRBJ2-7, with 7 nucleotides matching TRBD1. Trimming cost V 3 bases and J 7 bases; bases outside gene matches: 6. The CDR3 has 12 residues. Germline values: CDR1 GTSNPN, CDR2 SVGIG (reference sequence). Written as DNA, the CDR3 is TGTGCCTGGAGGGAACAGGGGAAGGAGCAGTACTTC. Translating gives CAWREQGKEQYF.

This chain links TRBV4-1 with TRBJ2-3; D possibly corresponds to TRBD2 (6 bases). Per the germline V gene, CDR1 is MGHRA and CDR2 is YSYEKL. The CDR3 spans 19 residues. Trimming cost V 2 bases and J 0 bases, with 21 bases left between them. Written as DNA, the CDR3 is TGCGCCAGCAGCCAATTTGATAGTAGCGGTCCAGCGAGCACAGATACGCAGTATTTT. This encodes CASSQFDSSGPASTDTQYF.

CDR3 protein: CASSFETRTYEQYF. The CDR3 bases are TGTGCCAGCAGCTTTGAAACTAGGACCTACGAGCAGTACTTC. The J gene is TRBJ2-7, the V gene TRBV7-9; the D gene is possibly TRBD2 (5 bases). The CDR3 loop spans 14 amino acids. Germline-derived CDR1 and CDR2 are SEHNR and FQNEAQ (reference sequence). Trimming shortened V by 3 bases and J by 2 bases, and 11 bases separated the two germline ends. The whole variable domain, filled in from reference TRBV7-9 and TRBJ2-7, reads DTGVSQNPRHKITKRGQNVTFRCDPISEHNRLYWYRQTLGQGPEFLTYFQNEAQLEKSRLLSDRFSAERPKGSFSTLEIQRTEQGDSAMYLCASSFETRTYEQYFGPGTRLTVT.

The chain uses TRBV11-2 and TRBJ2-2; 7 bases fit TRBD1. Germline CDR1 is SGHAT and CDR2 is FQNNGV. Unmatched junction bases numbered 6, after V lost 5 bases and J lost 3 bases. This CDR3 has 15 amino acids. The CDR3 loop reads CASSRLTGYTGELFF. The CDR3 DNA reads as TGTGCCAGCAGCCGGCTGACAGGGTACACCGGGGAGCTGTTTTTT. Drawing the rest from reference TRBV11-2 and TRBJ2-2, the complete variable domain is EAGVAQSPRYKIIEKRQSVAFWCNPISGHATLYWYQQILGQGPKLLIQFQNNGVVDDSQLPKDRFSAERLKGVDSTLKIQPAKLEDSAVYLCASSRLTGYTGELFFGEGSRLTVL.